This entry is about one TCR beta chain. Its cognate antigen has yet to be identified. There are no base qualities to consult, and no much larger clone falls within one base. The time point label of this sample denotes: around 28 days on oral tofacitinib. This specimen's treatment or condition label, per the study, means: oral pan-JAK inhibitor, 5-10 mg twice daily. Peripheral blood and lesional scalp punch biopsies were obtained from patients with alopecia areata. PBMCs were isolated by density centrifugation and stained for CD3, CD4 and CD8, and CD4+ and CD8+ T cells were sorted on a FACSAria. The entry originates in a study of CD8+ T cells in alopecia areata listed by TCRdb under 2018. With respect to the entire study: Treated patients were enrolled in an open-label pilot trial of oral tofacitinib, 5 to 10 mg twice daily, for moderate-to-severe alopecia areata. RNA came from the PAXgene miRNA kit for fixed scalp, the miRNeasy kit for PBMCs, and the RNeasy kit for mouse skin. Tofacitinib-treated patients had biopsies at baseline and at 4 and 24 weeks of treatment, with a later scalp biopsy in several patients. For the treated patients, the SALT score, which quantifies what percentage of scalp surface area is affected, served as the measure of disease severity. Patients stayed on tofacitinib for 6 to 18 months and then had 6 months of follow-up off drug so that delayed response and recurrence could be assessed. Amplification of TCRbeta CDR3 regions was done by immunoSEQ multiplex PCR using 35 Vbeta forward primers and 13 Jbeta reverse primers. Human TCRbeta sequencing covered scalp tissue and sorted CD4+ and CD8+ peripheral blood T cells from patchy and totalis/universalis alopecia areata patients and healthy controls. To study T cell clonal expansion in alopecia areata, the researchers applied high-throughput TCRbeta sequencing to both the C3H/HeJ mouse model and human patients. Scalp clonality was compared across normal scalp (n=4), patchy alopecia areata scalp (n=8), and alopecia totalis/universalis scalp (n=8).

Library construction relied on the immunoSEQ multiplex PCR assay. RNA was extracted from all samples and reverse transcribed into cDNA as template for TCR sequencing. SuperScript III was used to make first-strand cDNA, primed with a 2:1 mix of oligo-dT and random hexamers. Amplification bias was assessed with a synthetic immune receptor repertoire, and residual bias was removed computationally. For the original study's pipeline: After raw reads were preprocessed to remove errors, the CDR3 was defined following IMGT conventions as running from the conserved cysteine to phenylalanine. Clonality was calculated as 1 minus Shannon entropy normalized by log2 of the number of productive unique TCRs. Whether each scalp clone was CD4 or CD8 was inferred by checking scalp TCRbeta sequences against the CD4 and CD8 repertoires from sorted blood. Not all clones reach the TCRdb copy of this immuneACCESS table, which keeps in-frame sequences only. Checked studies attribute under half of the gap to unresolved V genes and leave the rest unexplained. The DNA was the basis for D and trimming; V, J and clone size are from that table. The sample has 60,000 to 85,000 clones on record, 29% of them singletons. The ten largest account for more than 12% of the sample.

CDR3 length: 18 amino acids, cysteine to phenylalanine. Only the CDR3 DNA stays, 54 bases, in frame from base 1. CDR1 and CDR2 were assigned from the germline V gene (reference sequence) as LNHNV and YYDKDF. The paper as a whole reports these results and caveats: Shared TCR sequences between patients were less evident than in mice, which may be partly attributable to HLA diversity in the patient population. Unlike mouse skin, where gammadelta T cells dominate, normal human skin contains resident alphabeta T cells that get sequenced too, which complicates analysis of the scalp TCR repertoire. Because the treated cohort was small and included a single nonresponder, larger studies are needed to assess links between baseline CD8+ expansion and response. Tofacitinib significantly decreased scalp clonality and the number of expanded CD8+ clones among the top 100 scalp clones. Higher clonality and more expanded CD8+ clones were observed in lesional scalp than in normal scalp, particularly in alopecia totalis/universalis, a finding suggestive of antigenic drive. During tofacitinib treatment, many expanded lesional clones stuck around in both scalp and blood, and this persistence may partly explain why relapse happens after treatment is stopped.

The V and J segments used are TRBV15 and TRBJ2-5; perhaps TRBD2 is the D gene, with 5 bases matching. The DNA end lines up better with TRBJ2-7; the J call may be wrong. The sequencing here drew on CD8+ T cells sorted from blood, taken at week 4, from a patient treated with tofacitinib. This TCR derives from a human donor with alopecia areata. Here the CDR3 is given as CATSSPKTGPPSRGEQYF. The DNA reads as follows: TGTGCCACCAGCAGTCCTAAGACCGGGCCCCCTTCACGGGGCGAGCAGTACTTC.